The 5 T cell receptor beta chains below come from one sample, sequenced in a study of cytotoxic CD8 clonotypes in ibrutinib-treated CLL. The repertoire was sequenced with immunoSEQ multiplex PCR; TCRdb's copy has only in-frame clones and lacks some. This sample has about 130,000 clones; approximately 83% occur once, and the top ten carry about 2.1%. The sample consisted of PBMCs, taken after 24 months of ibrutinib treatment. The receptors originated from a human donor with chronic lymphocytic leukemia.

This chain links TRBV7-2 with TRBJ1-2, with D unresolved. The CDR3 has 16 residues. The V end lost 6 bases, the J end lost 4 bases, and 21 bases lay between the germline ends. Germline V gives CDR1 SGHTA, CDR2 FQGNSA. The CDR3 DNA reads TGTGCCAGCAGTCCCCCCAGTACCGGCTCGGGCTATGGCTACACCTTC. Encoded protein: CASSPPSTGSGYGYTF.

The V and J genes are TRBV9 and TRBJ2-6; D call uncertain. Trimming removed 1 base from V and 0 bases from J, with 5 bases in between. CDR1 and CDR2 (germline): SGDLS, YYNGEE. This CDR3 spans 15 amino acids. The CDR3 nucleotides are TGTGCCAGCAGCGTACTAACCTCTGGGGCCAACGTCCTGACTTTC. This encodes CASSVLTSGANVLTF. Variable domain in full (rest from reference TRBV9 and TRBJ2-6): DSGVTQTPKHLITATGQRVTLRCSPRSGDLSVYWYQQSLDQGLQFLIQYYNGEERAKGNILERFSAQQFPDLHSELNLSSLELGDSALYFCASSVLTSGANVLTFGAGSRLTVL.

The chain has TRBV7-9 and TRBJ2-2; the D gene is possibly TRBD2 (6 bases). V shed 5 bases and J shed 6 bases, with 13 bases lying between them. Per the germline V gene, CDR1 is SEHNR and CDR2 is FQNEAQ (reference sequence). The CDR3 has 14 residues. The CDR3 region has the DNA TGTGCCAGCAGCCCGGAGGGTAGGGCCGGGGAGCTGTTTTTT. This gives the protein CASSPEGRAGELFF.

Many counts were recorded for this clone. The rearrangement links TRBV2 to TRBJ2-7; TRBD2 agrees at 7 bases. J was trimmed by 3 bases and V by 8 bases; bases with no gene match: 7. Germline values: CDR1 SNHLY, CDR2 FYNNEI. This CDR3 has 13 amino acids. CDR3 residues: CASEVRGSYEQYF. DNA for the CDR3: TGTGCCAGCGAGGTGCGGGGGAGCTACGAGCAGTACTTC. Based on the CDR3 plus reference TRBV2 and TRBJ2-7, the full variable domain is EPEVTQTPSHQVTQMGQEVILRCVPISNHLYFYWYRQILGQKVEFLVSFYNNEISEKSEIFDDQFSVERPDGSNFTLKIRSTKLEDSAMYFCASEVRGSYEQYFGPGTRLTVT.

V is TRBV20-1 and J is TRBJ2-7, with a weak D call TRBD1 (6 bases). Between the trimmed V and J ends, which lost 4 bases and 4 bases, there was a span of 8 bases. This CDR3 comprises 11 residues. Germline V gene data show CDR1 as DFQATT and CDR2 as SNEGSKA (reference sequence). The CDR3 loop is CSAKGGYEQYF. The CDR3 DNA follows: TGCAGTGCTAAAGGGGGTTACGAGCAGTACTTC.